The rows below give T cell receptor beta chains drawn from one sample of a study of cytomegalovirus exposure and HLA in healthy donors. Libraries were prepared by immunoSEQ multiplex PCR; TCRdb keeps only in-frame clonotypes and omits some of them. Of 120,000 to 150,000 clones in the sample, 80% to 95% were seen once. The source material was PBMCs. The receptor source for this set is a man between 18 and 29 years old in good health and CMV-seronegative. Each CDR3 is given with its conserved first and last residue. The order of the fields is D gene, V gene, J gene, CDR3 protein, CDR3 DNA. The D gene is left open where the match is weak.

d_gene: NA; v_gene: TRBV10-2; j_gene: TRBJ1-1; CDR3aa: CASSEGGGTEAFF; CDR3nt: TGCGCCAGCAGTGAGGGGGGAGGAACTGAAGCTTTCTTT
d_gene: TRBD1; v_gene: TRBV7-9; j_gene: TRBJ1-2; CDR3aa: CASSMGQGFNYGYTF; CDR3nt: TGTGCCAGCAGCATGGGACAGGGGTTTAACTATGGCTACACCTTC
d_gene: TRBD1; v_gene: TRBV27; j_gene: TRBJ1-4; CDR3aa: CASGRQGRNEKLFF; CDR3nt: TGTGCCAGCGGAAGACAGGGACGTAATGAAAAACTGTTTTTT
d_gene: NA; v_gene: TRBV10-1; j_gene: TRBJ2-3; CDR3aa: CASSDLAPLQGRVDTQYF; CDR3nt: TGCGCCAGCAGTGACCTCGCCCCCCTACAGGGCAGGGTAGATACGCAGTATTTT
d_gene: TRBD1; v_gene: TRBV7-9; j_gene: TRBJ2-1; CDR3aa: CASSSGTGTPEQFF; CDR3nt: TGTGCCAGCAGCTCCGGGACAGGGACCCCTGAGCAGTTCTTC
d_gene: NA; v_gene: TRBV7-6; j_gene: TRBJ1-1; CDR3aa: CASSLVSPGDTEAFF; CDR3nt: TGTGCCAGCAGCTTAGTCTCTCCGGGGGACACTGAAGCTTTCTTT
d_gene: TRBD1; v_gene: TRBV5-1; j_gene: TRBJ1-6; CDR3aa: CASSREQGPMPNSPLHF; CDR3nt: TGCGCCAGCAGCCGGGAACAGGGGCCAATGCCTAATTCACCCCTCCACTTT
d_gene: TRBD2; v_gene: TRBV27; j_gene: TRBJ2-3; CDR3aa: CASSLLLAVSTDTQYF; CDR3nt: TGTGCCAGCAGTTTGCTTCTAGCGGTTTCCACAGATACGCAGTATTTT
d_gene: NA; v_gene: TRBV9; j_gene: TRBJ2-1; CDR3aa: CASSVDRGEQFF; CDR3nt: TGTGCCAGCAGCGTAGACCGGGGTGAGCAGTTCTTC
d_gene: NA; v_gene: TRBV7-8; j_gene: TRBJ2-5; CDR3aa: CASSVQGRWETQYF; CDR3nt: TGTGCCAGCAGCGTTCAGGGGCGGTGGGAGACCCAGTACTTC
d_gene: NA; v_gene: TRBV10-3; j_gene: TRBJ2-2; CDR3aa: CASGPNTGELFF; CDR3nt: TGTGCCAGCGGTCCGAACACCGGGGAGCTGTTTTTT
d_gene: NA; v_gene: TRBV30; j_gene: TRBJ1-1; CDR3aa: CAWSDGQGLSIAFF; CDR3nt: TGTGCCTGGAGTGACGGGCAGGGACTATCGATAGCTTTCTTT
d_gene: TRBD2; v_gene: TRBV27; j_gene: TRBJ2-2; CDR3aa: CASSPLFAGDGTGELFF; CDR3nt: TGTGCCAGCAGTCCCCTTTTCGCGGGAGATGGCACCGGGGAGCTGTTTTTT
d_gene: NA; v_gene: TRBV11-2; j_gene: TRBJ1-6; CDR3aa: CASSLGTLGLSSPLHF; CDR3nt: TGTGCCAGCAGCTTGGGGACACTCGGCTTAAGTTCACCCCTCCACTTT
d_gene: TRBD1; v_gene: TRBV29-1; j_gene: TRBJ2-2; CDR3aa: CSVGSLGQGYTGELFF; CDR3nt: TGCAGCGTTGGGTCTTTGGGACAGGGGTACACCGGGGAGCTGTTTTTT
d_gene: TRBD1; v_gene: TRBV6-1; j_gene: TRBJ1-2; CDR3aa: CASRGQGGEYGYTF; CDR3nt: TGTGCCAGCAGGGGACAGGGTGGGGAGTATGGCTACACCTTC